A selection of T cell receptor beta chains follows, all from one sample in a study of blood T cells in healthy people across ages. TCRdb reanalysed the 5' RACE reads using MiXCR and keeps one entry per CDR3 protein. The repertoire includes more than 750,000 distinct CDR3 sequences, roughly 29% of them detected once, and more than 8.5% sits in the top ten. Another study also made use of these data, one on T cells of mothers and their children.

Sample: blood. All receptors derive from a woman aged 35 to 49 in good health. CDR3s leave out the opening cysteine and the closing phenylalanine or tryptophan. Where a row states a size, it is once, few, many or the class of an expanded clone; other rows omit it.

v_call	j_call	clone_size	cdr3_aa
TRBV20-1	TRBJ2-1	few	SASHQGNEQF
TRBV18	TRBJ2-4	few	ASSSSRGNIQY
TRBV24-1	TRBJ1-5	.	ATQGNSNRPQH
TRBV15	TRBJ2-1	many	ATSRDGGGREQF
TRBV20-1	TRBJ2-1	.	SAGQGSGYEQF
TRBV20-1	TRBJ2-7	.	SARGNPTGTETYEQY
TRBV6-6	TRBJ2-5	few	ASRQRVTSGGNEQY
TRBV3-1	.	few	ASSERGSSRSSYNEQY
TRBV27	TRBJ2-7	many	ASSSITGSFHYEQY
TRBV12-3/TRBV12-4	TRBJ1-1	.	ASGGGTVLNTEAF
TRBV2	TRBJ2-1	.	ASSENSAGSSYNEQF
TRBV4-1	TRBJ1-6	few	ASSQVQRESPLH
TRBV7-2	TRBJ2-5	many	ASSPRERLETQY
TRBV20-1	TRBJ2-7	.	SARLDTTYEQY
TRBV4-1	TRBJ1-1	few	ASSRGRTEVLEAF
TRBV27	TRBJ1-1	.	ASSLSVVGPTEAF
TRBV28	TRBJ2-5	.	ASRLRLAGTETQY
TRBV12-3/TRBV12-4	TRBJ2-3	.	ASGPRGGLTVTDTQY
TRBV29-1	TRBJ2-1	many	SVNWDLRRGNEQF
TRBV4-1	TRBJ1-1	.	ASSQRGGRGTEAF
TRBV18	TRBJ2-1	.	ASSPKRAPSSYNEQF
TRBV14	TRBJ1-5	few	ASSQDYNQPQH
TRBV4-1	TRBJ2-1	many	ASSQPFLGHNEQF
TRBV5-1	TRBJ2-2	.	ASSLRTVTGELF
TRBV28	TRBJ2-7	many	ASNLGLAGDPYEQY
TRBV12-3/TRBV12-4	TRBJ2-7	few	ASSQGFPRWGYEQY
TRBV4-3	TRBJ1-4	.	ASSQGGKSATNEKLF
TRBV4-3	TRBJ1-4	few	AGSQDKSKGEKLF